The T cell receptor (beta chain) described here comes from a study of identical twins. This clonotype was seen many times. What it binds is unknown. The study, taken as a whole, reports: The abundant beta clonotypes from cord blood had fewer insertions, and memory repertoires had none of this.

Germline values: CDR1 SGHRS, CDR2 YFSETQ. J was trimmed by 3 bases and V by 2 bases; bases with no gene match: 5. The CDR3 spans 15 residues. TCRdb ran MiXCR on the 5' RACE reads and lists one entry per CDR3 protein. This table has some 1,700,000 distinct CDR3 sequences, about 32% appearing once. J is TRBJ2-3 and V is TRBV5-1, with TRBD1 identical over 8 bases. This receptor was taken from a newborn girl in good health. Sequences were obtained from cord blood. The CDR3, as DNA: TGCGCCAGCAGCTTCAGGGGGCGCGGTACAGATACGCAGTATTTT. This translates into CASSFRGRGTDTQYF.